The 27 T cell receptor beta chains presented below share a single source sample, sequenced in a study of control samples from healthy donors and cancer patients. The data were produced by immunoSEQ multiplex PCR, yet TCRdb's version contains in-frame clones alone and is incomplete. This table holds around 140,000 clones, about nine tenths found once. Sequencing input: blood. The receptors originated from a man aged 25 to 40 in good health.

Only a few counts were recorded for this clone. J is TRBJ1-6 and V is TRBV10-3; no clear D gene. V dropped 0 bases and J dropped 6 bases, with 6 bases sitting between them. The CDR3 contains 14 residues. CDR1 and CDR2 (germline): ENHRY, SYGVKD. DNA for the CDR3: TGTGCCATCAGTGAGTCTGCCAGTAATTCACCCCTCCACTTT. Translated, it gives CAISESASNSPLHF.

The V call is TRBV7-2, the J call TRBJ1-1, with no clear D. V was shortened by 1 base and J by 2 bases, with 8 bases between the two germline ends. This CDR3 has 14 residues. CDR1 and CDR2 (germline): SGHTA, FQGNSA. CDR3 in DNA: TGTGCCAGCAGCTTAGGTCCAGATAACACTGAAGCTTTCTTT. This encodes CASSLGPDNTEAFF.

The chain is built from TRBV24-1 and TRBJ2-1, with a possible D match to TRBD1 (5 bases). The CDR3 covers 12 residues. V was pared by 5 bases and J by 7 bases, with 8 bases between. Germline V CDR1 and CDR2: KGHDR, SFDVKD. The CDR3: CATSVAGNEQFF. The CDR3 nucleotides read TGTGCCACCAGTGTCGCAGGGAATGAGCAGTTCTTC.

V gene TRBV30 combines with J gene TRBJ1-1, with D perhaps TRBD1 (5 bases). CDR1 is GTSNPN, CDR2 SVGIG, per germline (reference sequence). V lost 5 bases to trimming and J lost 5 bases, with 12 bases between them. The CDR3 consists of 12 residues. DNA for the CDR3: TGTGCCTGGGGACCCAGGGTGACTGAAGCTTTCTTT. This translates into CAWGPRVTEAFF.

V and J are TRBV6-2 or TRBV6-3 and TRBJ2-7; 8 positions agree with TRBD1. The CDR3 extends over 15 amino acids. The germline V gene has CDR1 MNHEY and CDR2 SVGEGT. V trimming: 5 bases; J trimming: 5 bases; junction bases outside the gene matches: 11. CDR3 DNA: TGTGCCAGCAGTCGCCCCGACAGGGGAGGCGACGAGCAGTACTTC. It encodes CASSRPDRGGDEQYF.

V usage is TRBV27 and J usage is TRBJ1-3; D is ambiguous. The ends were cut back, 1 base at V and 0 bases at J, with 10 bases in the middle. CDR1 MNHEY and CDR2 SMNVEV come from the germline V gene (reference sequence). The CDR3 extends over 16 amino acids. Here the CDR3 reads CASSLFGWGSGNTIYF. As DNA, the CDR3 is TGTGCCAGCAGTTTATTTGGTTGGGGCTCTGGAAACACCATATATTTT.

The gene calls are TRBV9 and TRBJ2-1; 7 nucleotides line up with TRBD2. The CDR3 consists of 16 residues. Germline V lookup: CDR1 SGDLS, CDR2 YYNGEE. J was trimmed by 4 bases and V by 1 base; bases with no gene match: 8. CDR3 coding DNA: TGTGCCAGCAGCGTATCGACGGGGGGAGGATACAATGAGCAGTTCTTC. This sequence encodes CASSVSTGGGYNEQFF.

The J gene is TRBJ1-1, the V gene TRBV28; D unclear. This CDR3 comprises 16 residues. Deletions cut 2 bases from V and 1 base from J, with 14 bases between. Germline values: CDR1 MDHEN, CDR2 SYDVKM. CDR3 protein: CASSLPDIRPNTEAFF. Written as DNA, the CDR3 is TGTGCCAGCAGTTTACCTGACATAAGGCCGAACACTGAAGCTTTCTTT.

V and J are TRBV19 and TRBJ2-7; 9 positions match TRBD1. Germline V gene sequence: CDR1 LNHDA, CDR2 SQIVND (reference sequence). The V and J ends lost 4 bases and 0 bases, in that order; junction bases with no gene match: 10. The CDR3 has 17 amino acids. CDR3: CASSNPSGQGTSYEQYF. The CDR3 coding sequence is TGTGCCAGTAGTAATCCGTCGGGACAGGGAACCTCCTACGAGCAGTACTTC.

This rearrangement joins TRBV7-8 to TRBJ1-6; D ambiguous. Germline V gene data show CDR1 as SGHVS and CDR2 as FQNEAQ. Deletions cut 1 base from V and 5 bases from J, with 12 bases between. The CDR3 is 16 amino acids. In DNA form, the CDR3 reads TGTGCCAGCAGCTTAGTCCTTGGGAGGGATAATTCACCCCTCCACTTT. It is translated as CASSLVLGRDNSPLHF.

This chain links TRBV27 with TRBJ2-7; 11 bases are shared with TRBD2. The length of the CDR3 is 15 residues. After removal of 7 bases from V and 7 bases from J, the junction contained 12 bases not matched to a gene. The germline V gene has CDR1 MNHEY and CDR2 SMNVEV (reference sequence). In DNA, the CDR3 is TGTGCCAGCAACTTAGCGGGGGGGCCTTTAGGGGAGCAGTACTTC. Translating gives CASNLAGGPLGEQYF.

The chain uses TRBV5-5 and TRBJ1-5; a weak D match, TRBD1 (5 bases). CDR1 and CDR2 (germline): SGHKS, YYEKEE (reference sequence). V gave up 0 bases and J gave up 9 bases, with 13 bases separating them. The CDR3 is 14 amino acids. CDR3 loop: CASSLATHTGPQHF. CDR3 nucleotide sequence: TGTGCCAGCAGCTTGGCCACTCACACAGGGCCCCAGCATTTT.

The genes are TRBV19 and TRBJ2-7; 9 bases fit TRBD1. This CDR3 region has 13 residues. Germline-derived CDR1 and CDR2 are LNHDA and SQIVND (reference sequence). Trimming cost V 7 bases and J 4 bases; bases outside gene matches: 5. The CDR3 region has the DNA TGTGCCAGTAACAAGGGACAGGGTTACGAGCAGTACTTC. Translation: CASNKGQGYEQYF.

The chain carries TRBV12-3 or TRBV12-4 and TRBJ1-2; D gene unclear. Trimming shortened V by 1 base and J by 5 bases, and 8 bases separated the two germline ends. The CDR3 is made up of 13 amino acids. The CDR3 coding sequence is TGTGCCAGCAGTTTAGAGGTCTGGTATGGCTACACCTTC. This translates into CASSLEVWYGYTF.

This rearrangement joins TRBV6-1 to TRBJ2-1, with 11 bases that match TRBD2. V gave up 3 bases and J gave up 5 bases; unmatched junction bases: 3. The CDR3 is 15 residues long. Germline CDR1 MNHNS, CDR2 SASEGT. The CDR3 loop reads CASSDLAGGNNEQFF. DNA for the CDR3: TGTGCCAGCAGTGATTTAGCGGGGGGGAACAATGAGCAGTTCTTC.

The CDR3 nucleotides read TGTGCCAGTGCGATCTCTGGGGCCAACGTCCTGACTTTC. This translates into CASAISGANVLTF. This rearrangement joins TRBV19 to TRBJ2-6; D uncertain. CDR3 length equals 13 residues. Germline CDR1 reads LNHDA; CDR2 reads SQIVND (reference sequence). Trimming cost V 8 bases and J 0 bases, with 5 bases left between them.

Concerning this clone itself: The sample carries other DNA sequences with the same CDR3. The chain couples TRBV27 to TRBJ1-1; no reliable D call. The CDR3 runs 14 residues. CDR1 and CDR2 from the germline V gene are MNHEY and SMNVEV (reference sequence). Between the trimmed V and J ends, which lost 2 bases and 0 bases, there was a span of 7 bases. In DNA, the CDR3 is TGTGCCAGCAGTTTAGGAGGGATGAACACTGAAGCTTTCTTT. The encoded protein is CASSLGGMNTEAFF.

The chain employs TRBV7-9 and TRBJ2-3; TRBD1 matches 7 bases. The trim removed 5 bases at V and 2 bases at J, leaving 4 bases unmatched. The germline CDR1 and CDR2 sequences are SEHNR and FQNEAQ (reference sequence). The CDR3 runs to 14 residues. CDR3 bases: TGTGCCAGCAGCCCGGGACAGTACACAGATACGCAGTATTTT. The encoded protein is CASSPGQYTDTQYF.

The J gene is TRBJ1-5, the V gene TRBV7-8; D is unresolved. Trimming took off 5 bases at V and 0 bases at J, with 8 bases between the two ends. CDR3 length equals 14 residues. Germline V gene sequence: CDR1 SGHVS, CDR2 FQNEAQ. Written as DNA, the CDR3 is TGTGCCAGCAGCGACCAGTATAGCAATCAGCCCCAGCATTTT. Translated: CASSDQYSNQPQHF. The full variable domain, completed using reference TRBV7-8 and TRBJ1-5, is GAGVSQSPRYKVAKRGQDVALRCDPISGHVSLFWYQQALGQGPEFLTYFQNEAQLDKSGLPSDRFFAERPEGSVSTLKIQRTQQEDSAVYLCASSDQYSNQPQHFGDGTRLSIL.

In its sample, this clone was seen once. The chain uses TRBV27 and TRBJ1-1; D unresolved. The CDR3 is made up of 14 amino acids. Germline V CDR1 and CDR2: MNHEY, SMNVEV (reference sequence). The ends were cut back, 4 bases at V and 1 base at J, with 10 bases in the middle. The CDR3 bases are TGTGCCAGCAGTTATTCCGGACCGAACACTGAAGCTTTCTTT. Its protein is CASSYSGPNTEAFF.

V is TRBV19 and J is TRBJ2-6, with D perhaps matching TRBD1 (5 bases). Germline CDR1 and CDR2: LNHDA and SQIVND (reference sequence). V lost 3 bases to trimming and J lost 1 base, with 16 bases between them. The CDR3 is made up of 18 amino acids. The CDR3 is CASSIRVGIRSGANVLTF. CDR3 coding DNA: TGTGCCAGTAGTATCAGGGTGGGGATCAGGTCTGGGGCCAACGTCCTGACTTTC.

This clone came up a few times. The rearrangement links TRBV27 to TRBJ1-1; D perhaps matches TRBD1 (5 bases). Germline V CDR1 and CDR2: MNHEY, SMNVEV (reference sequence). Trimming removed 5 bases at V and 0 bases at J, with 13 bases between. This CDR3 comprises 15 residues. The CDR3 sequence is CASSPGTLMNTEAFF. The DNA for the CDR3 is TGTGCCAGCAGTCCAGGGACTTTAATGAACACTGAAGCTTTCTTT.

The chain joins TRBV5-1 to TRBJ2-7, with 10 bases aligning to TRBD1. Germline V lookup: CDR1 SGHRS, CDR2 YFSETQ. CDR3 size: 16 residues. V trimming: 4 bases; J trimming: 2 bases; junction bases outside the gene matches: 9. In DNA form, the CDR3 reads TGCGCCAGCAGCATCAGCCGGGACAGGGGCCCCTACGAGCAGTACTTC. Translation: CASSISRDRGPYEQYF.

The chain has TRBV19 and TRBJ1-4; 8 nucleotides match TRBD1. V shed 7 bases and J 7 bases; nucleotides not matched to a gene: 8. The CDR3 runs 14 residues. Germline V gene data show CDR1 as LNHDA and CDR2 as SQIVND (reference sequence). For the CDR3, the DNA is TGTGCCAGTACCACAGGGGGAAGGCGTGAAAAACTGTTTTTT. It codes for CASTTGGRREKLFF.

The chain is built from TRBV2 and TRBJ1-2; a possible D gene is TRBD1 (6 bases). CDR1 and CDR2 (germline): SNHLY, FYNNEI. The length of the CDR3 is 13 residues. V was clipped by 3 bases and J by 4 bases, with 9 bases between them. The CDR3 region is CASSDGQSYGYTF. In nucleotides, the CDR3 is TGTGCCAGCAGTGATGGACAGAGCTATGGCTACACCTTC.

The chain carries TRBV27 and TRBJ2-2; D unclear. The CDR3 is 14 amino acids. Germline-derived CDR1 and CDR2 are MNHEY and SMNVEV (reference sequence). V lost 2 bases to trimming and J lost 3 bases, with 7 bases between them. The CDR3 DNA sequence: TGTGCCAGCAGTTTAGGCCAGTACACCGGGGAGCTGTTTTTT. It is translated as CASSLGQYTGELFF.

V gene TRBV5-1 combines with J gene TRBJ2-1, with TRBD2 matching 11 bases. Germline V gene data show CDR1 as SGHRS and CDR2 as YFSETQ. The CDR3 totals 16 residues. The junction had 5 bases not matched to a gene; V was cut back by 0 bases and J by 6 bases. This CDR3 is CASSLEGSGGANEQFF. The CDR3 bases are TGCGCCAGCAGCTTGGAAGGTAGCGGGGGGGCCAATGAGCAGTTCTTC.